These 20 T cell receptor beta chains came from one sample sequenced in a study of CD8+CD57+ T cells in acquired aplastic anemia. Genomic DNA was employed as the template in profiling TCR beta VDJ and CDR3. One entry per CDR3 protein results from TCRdb running MiXCR on the reads. The sample lists approximately 200,000 distinct CDR3 sequences, over 60% occurring once. Material: sorted CD4+, CD8+, or CD8+CD57+ T cells (not recorded which) from PBMCs. These receptors were collected from a human donor in good health.

CDR3 sequence reads: CSAQGQDHEQYF. The DNA for the CDR3 is TGCAGTGCTCAGGGACAGGACCACGAGCAGTACTTC. J is TRBJ2-7 and V is TRBV20-1, with 8 bases that match TRBD1. Trimming took 5 bases from V and 5 from J; bases not matched to a gene: 5. CDR1 is DFQATT, CDR2 SNEGSKA, per germline (reference sequence). The CDR3 contains 12 residues.

Regarding this clonotype: With a much larger clone just one base away, this may be a read error. This rearrangement joins TRBV27 to TRBJ2-7, with D unclear. CDR1 and CDR2 (germline): MNHEY, SMNVEV (reference sequence). The CDR3 extends over 11 amino acids. V was pared by 10 bases and J by 3 bases, with 10 bases between. The CDR3 nucleotides read TGTGCCACCAGACGTGTCTACGAGCAGTACTTC. Translated: CATRRVYEQYF.

CDR3 in amino acids: CATSDSGASGSYTDTQYF. CDR3 bases: TGTGCCACCAGTGATTCGGGGGCTAGCGGGAGTTATACAGATACGCAGTATTTT. This chain links TRBV24-1 with TRBJ2-3, with 10 bases aligning to TRBD2. Germline values: CDR1 KGHDR, CDR2 SFDVKD. V lost 2 bases to trimming and J lost 3 bases; unmatched junction nucleotides: 10. CDR3 length: 18 amino acids.

The chain recombines TRBV4-1 with TRBJ2-7, with a weak D call TRBD2 (5 bases). The CDR3 has 20 amino acids. Germline V gene lookup returns CDR1 MGHRA and CDR2 YSYEKL. Deletions cut 0 bases from V and 3 bases from J, with 27 bases between. CDR3 DNA sequence: TGCGCCAGCAGCCAAGACCCCCCCAGCGGCGTACTACCCCCTCTCTACGAGCAGTACTTC. Translation: CASSQDPPSGVLPPLYEQYF.

The genes are TRBV6-4 and TRBJ1-6; D is unclear. CDR1 is MRHNA and CDR2 is SNTAGT in the germline V gene. Deletions cut 0 bases from V and 9 bases from J, with 9 bases between. The CDR3 extends over 14 amino acids. The CDR3 loop is CASSDSIIGSPLHF. CDR3 coding DNA: TGTGCCAGCAGTGACTCGATTATCGGTTCACCCCTCCACTTT.

In this sample, this clonotype turned up a few times. As DNA, the CDR3 is TGCGCCAGCAGCTCCCAGCGGGGGCGCCAAGAGACCCAGTACTTC. This codes for CASSSQRGRQETQYF. The chain couples TRBV5-1 to TRBJ2-5; 8 nucleotides match TRBD2. This CDR3 is 15 amino acids long. V trimming: 3 bases; J trimming: 1 base; junction bases outside the gene matches: 5. The germline V gene encodes CDR1 SGHRS and CDR2 YFSETQ.

The rearrangement joins TRBV7-6 to TRBJ2-7; no clear D gene. The V and J ends lost 5 bases and 6 bases respectively, with 17 bases between them. The CDR3 spans 14 residues. In germline, CDR1 is SGHVS, CDR2 FNYEAQ. CDR3 sequence: CASSQEVSAIEQYF. The CDR3 region has the DNA TGTGCCAGCAGCCAGGAAGTGAGTGCGATCGAGCAGTACTTC.

This clonotype was observed a few times. The chain recombines TRBV27 with TRBJ1-4; TRBD1 matches at 8 bases. The CDR3 is made up of 15 amino acids. V lost 3 bases, J lost 3 bases, and 3 bases stayed unmatched. The germline V gene has CDR1 MNHEY and CDR2 SMNVEV (reference sequence). This CDR3 is CASSFGQGPNEKLFF. The CDR3 nucleotides are TGTGCCAGCAGTTTCGGACAGGGTCCTAATGAAAAACTGTTTTTT.

This clonotype was seen ten or more times. This chain uses TRBV29-1 with TRBJ2-7, with 9 bases fitting TRBD2. This CDR3 spans 14 amino acids. V was pared by 4 bases and J by 0 bases, with 4 bases of the junction left unmatched. CDR1 is SQVTM, CDR2 ANQGSEA, per germline. The DNA of the CDR3 is TGCAGCGTTGTCGATAGCGGGAGCTCCTACGAGCAGTACTTC. Translation gives CSVVDSGSSYEQYF.

Worth noting for this clonotype: The conserved final phenylalanine or tryptophan is absent from the CDR3, which likely points to a read error. J is TRBJ1-1 and V is TRBV5-1; no clear D gene. Per the germline V gene, CDR1 is SGHRS and CDR2 is YFSETQ. This CDR3 region has 15 residues. This chain's CDR3 is CACSLVLEGNTEAFC. DNA of the CDR3: TGCGCCTGCAGCTTGGTTTTGGAGGGTAACACTGAAGCTTTCTGT.

This clonotype was seen at least ten times. The gene calls are TRBV19 and TRBJ1-2, with D hard to call. This CDR3 has 14 residues. Trimming stripped 5 bases from V and 0 bases from J, with 10 bases between. Germline V CDR1 and CDR2: LNHDA, SQIVND (reference sequence). The CDR3 nucleotides are TGTGCCAGTAGTCCCGCAGGCTCTAACTATGGCTACACCTTC. Its protein is CASSPAGSNYGYTF.

The chain joins TRBV20-1 to TRBJ1-6; tentatively, D is TRBD1 (5 bases). Germline-derived CDR1 and CDR2 are DFQATT and SNEGSKA (reference sequence). This CDR3 region has 15 residues. Trimming cost V 6 bases and J 3 bases, with 15 bases left between them. CDR3 bases: TGCAGTGCCGCTACCGGGACGAACTATAATTCACCCCTCCACTTT. Translated: CSAATGTNYNSPLHF.

The V and J genes are TRBV20-1 and TRBJ1-1, with TRBD1 matching over 8 bases. The V gene end was trimmed by 4 bases and the J gene end by 0 bases; junction bases not matched to a gene: 13. Germline CDR1 and CDR2: DFQATT and SNEGSKA (reference sequence). The CDR3 totals 17 residues. For the CDR3, the DNA is TGCAGTGCTACCCGGACAGGGTCGGAAGTGATGAACACTGAAGCTTTCTTT. Translation gives CSATRTGSEVMNTEAFF.

This sequence joins TRBV7-4 and TRBJ1-4; a weak D match, TRBD1 (5 bases). V lost 6 bases to trimming and J lost 8 bases, with 22 bases between them. The germline V gene has CDR1 SGHVT and CDR2 SQSDAQ. This CDR3 has 16 residues. The CDR3 region has the DNA TGTGCCAGCAGTGGGGGTCCCAAAGGGTCTTTCGAAAAACTGTTTTTT. Translated: CASSGGPKGSFEKLFF.

This clonotype was picked up one time. This CDR3 is missing its conserved last phenylalanine or tryptophan, likely due to a read error. The rearrangement links TRBV2 to TRBJ1-3; D ambiguous. Between the trimmed V and J ends, which lost 1 base and 0 bases, there was a span of 10 bases. Germline-derived CDR1 and CDR2 are SNHLY and FYNNEI. The CDR3 has 16 amino acids. The CDR3 loop reads CASSEEFLSSGNTIYL. CDR3 DNA sequence: TGTGCCAGCAGTGAAGAGTTTTTGAGCTCTGGAAACACCATATATTTA.

The chain employs TRBV3-1 and TRBJ1-2; D is possibly TRBD1 (5 bases). Germline-derived CDR1 and CDR2 are LGHDT and YNNKEL (reference sequence). V lost 8 bases, J lost 4 bases, and 20 bases lay in between. The CDR3 length is 15 residues. CDR3 DNA: TGTGCCAGCGGCCCACGGGACTCCCATTTCTATGGCTACACCTTC. Residues: CASGPRDSHFYGYTF. The full variable domain, with the rest looked up from reference TRBV3-1 and TRBJ1-2, is DTAVSQTPKYLVTQMGNDKSIKCEQNLGHDTMYWYKQDSKKFLKIMFSYNNKELIINETVPNRFSPKSPDKAHLNLHINSLELGDSAVYFCASGPRDSHFYGYTFGSGTRLTVV.

This clonotype was counted a few times. For the CDR3, the DNA is TGTGCCACCAGCAGGCGTGGGCAAGAGACCCAGTACTTC. As protein: CATSRRGQETQYF. The chain is built from TRBV15 and TRBJ2-5; no clear D gene. This CDR3 spans 13 amino acids. V was cut by 3 bases and J by 2 bases, with 7 bases left in between. Germline CDR1 and CDR2: LNHNV and YYDKDF (reference sequence).

The chain couples TRBV7-3 to TRBJ2-7; possibly TRBD1 or TRBD2 for D (5 bases each). With 10 bases removed from V and 0 bases from J, the gap between germline ends came to 16 bases. CDR3 size: 14 residues. Germline values: CDR1 SGHTA, CDR2 FQGTGA. DNA for the CDR3: TGTGCCACCCAATCCGGGACCAGCTCCTACGAGCAGTACTTC. It specifies CATQSGTSSYEQYF.

Notes on this clonotype: Being one base from a much bigger clone, this may be a read error. The chain has TRBV6-5 and TRBJ2-3, with 8 nucleotides matching TRBD2. Germline V CDR1 and CDR2: MNHEY, SVGAGI. The CDR3 spans 12 residues. CDR3 bases: TGTGCCAGCAGTTTCTTAGCGGGGACGCAGTGTTTT. Protein: CASSFLAGTQCF.

The J gene is TRBJ2-1, the V gene TRBV20-1; TRBD2 matches 12 bases. This CDR3 is 15 amino acids long. Germline trimming cut 0 bases from V and 9 bases from J; bases unmatched to any gene: 6. Germline-derived CDR1 and CDR2 are DFQATT and SNEGSKA (reference sequence). CDR3 region: CSARDRRLAGVEQFF. CDR3 nucleotide sequence: TGCAGTGCTAGAGATCGGAGACTAGCGGGAGTTGAGCAGTTCTTC.